Presented here are 20 T cell receptor beta chains from one specimen sequenced in a study of T cell responses to AZD1222 COVID-19 vaccine. Sequenced by immunoSEQ multiplex PCR; TCRdb stores in-frame clones only, minus some. The repertoire includes 150,000 to 200,000 clones, around 94% of them detected once, and about 2.8% sits in the top ten. Sequenced material: peripheral blood, taken on day 0 of AZD1222 vaccination. These receptors were taken from an adult in good health.

This chain's CDR3 is CASSPPGQGHQPQHF. Written as DNA, the CDR3 is TGTGCCAGCAGCCCACCGGGACAGGGGCATCAGCCCCAGCATTTT. The chain joins TRBV6-5 to TRBJ1-5; 10 bases are shared with TRBD1. CDR1 is MNHEY, CDR2 SVGAGI, per germline. The CDR3 spans 15 residues. J gave up 5 bases and V 6 bases, and 7 bases lay outside the gene matches.

This clone was recorded once. The rearrangement uses TRBV14 and TRBJ2-2, with 8 nucleotides matching TRBD2. Trimming cost V 7 bases and J 4 bases; bases outside gene matches: 8. The CDR3 contains 15 residues. Per germline, CDR1 SGHDN and CDR2 FVKESK. The CDR3 region is CASTPRGRPTGELFF. The CDR3, as DNA: TGTGCCAGCACCCCCCGCGGGAGGCCCACCGGGGAGCTGTTTTTT.

The chain has TRBV5-1 and TRBJ1-1, with a tentative D call TRBD1 (5 bases). This CDR3 region has 16 residues. Germline assignment: CDR1 SGHRS and CDR2 YFSETQ. With 0 bases removed from V and 5 bases from J, the gap between germline ends came to 17 bases. Written as DNA, the CDR3 is TGCGCCAGCAGCTTGGATGGGGGTCGGATTATAACTGAAGCTTTCTTT. Its protein is CASSLDGGRIITEAFF. The full variable domain, with the rest looked up from reference TRBV5-1 and TRBJ1-1, is KAGVTQTPRYLIKTRGQQVTLSCSPISGHRSVSWYQQTPGQGLQFLFEYFSETQRNKGNFPGRFSGRQFSNSRSEMNVSTLELGDSALYLCASSLDGGRIITEAFFGQGTRLTVV.

The V and J genes are TRBV5-4 and TRBJ1-1; 11 nucleotides match TRBD1. After removal of 5 bases from V and 2 bases from J, the junction contained 2 bases not matched to a gene. CDR1 is SGHNT, CDR2 YYREEE, per germline (reference sequence). The CDR3 extends over 14 amino acids. CDR3 sequence reads: CASRDRGLNTEAFF. The CDR3 DNA sequence: TGTGCCAGCAGGGACAGGGGGCTTAACACTGAAGCTTTCTTT.

The J gene is TRBJ1-5, the V gene TRBV6-6; 10 nucleotides match TRBD1. The germline V gene encodes CDR1 MNHNY and CDR2 SVGAGI (reference sequence). The CDR3 consists of 15 residues. Trimming at V came to 5 bases and at J to 3 bases, leaving 4 bases not matched to a gene. CDR3 nucleotides: TGTGCCAGCAGTAACGGACAGGGGGACAATCAGCCCCAGCATTTT. This encodes CASSNGQGDNQPQHF.

CDR3 protein: CASSPLDSRNTEAFF. The CDR3 DNA reads TGTGCCAGCTCACCACTGGACAGTCGGAACACTGAAGCTTTCTTT. The chain employs TRBV18 and TRBJ1-1; possibly TRBD1 for D (6 bases). Germline loops: CDR1 KGHSH, CDR2 LQKENI. V dropped 1 base and J dropped 1 base, with 10 bases sitting between them. This CDR3 contains 15 residues.

This chain links TRBV7-9 with TRBJ2-2; TRBD1 or TRBD2 may be the D gene (5 bases each). CDR3 size: 16 residues. Trimming stripped 5 bases from V and 3 bases from J, with 16 bases between. The V gene's germline CDR1 is SEHNR and CDR2 FQNEAQ (reference sequence). As DNA, the CDR3 is TGTGCCAGCAGCCCCCCGAGGGGAGAGGACACCGGGGAGCTGTTTTTT. Protein sequence: CASSPPRGEDTGELFF.

The CDR3 reads CASSASPPDTQYF. CDR3 DNA: TGTGCCAGCAGCGCAAGCCCTCCAGATACGCAGTATTTT. J is TRBJ2-3 and V is TRBV3-1 (or the pseudogene TRBV3-2); D call uncertain. The CDR3 totals 13 residues. Between the trimmed V and J ends, which lost 5 bases and 4 bases, there was a span of 10 bases. Germline CDR1 and CDR2: LGHDT and YNNKEL (reference sequence).

The rearrangement uses TRBV5-1 and TRBJ2-5; TRBD2 matches at 7 bases. The V segment lost 0 bases and the J segment 1 base; nucleotides outside the gene matches: 3. Germline V gene lookup returns CDR1 SGHRS and CDR2 YFSETQ. The CDR3 runs to 15 residues. In DNA, the CDR3 is TGCGCCAGCAGCTTGGCCTCTAGCGGCCAAGAGACCCAGTACTTC. Translated: CASSLASSGQETQYF.

This clone was found once. Other DNA variants within this sample encode the same CDR3. The V gene is TRBV6-4, the J gene TRBJ2-1; 9 positions agree with TRBD2. Losses at the gene ends were 0 bases for V and 7 bases for J; bases not matched to a gene: 4. The V gene's germline CDR1 is MRHNA and CDR2 SNTAGT. The CDR3 has 15 amino acids. The CDR3 protein is CASSDSSGSYNEQFF. The CDR3 coding sequence is TGTGCCAGCAGTGACTCTAGCGGGAGCTATAATGAGCAGTTCTTC.

V gene TRBV5-5 combines with J gene TRBJ2-1, with D maybe TRBD1 (6 bases). Germline CDR1 and CDR2: SGHKS and YYEKEE (reference sequence). V lost 3 bases and J 4 bases, leaving 8 bases between the germline ends. The CDR3 is 13 amino acids. The CDR3, as DNA: TGTGCCAGCAGCTGGACAGAATACAATGAGCAGTTCTTC. It encodes CASSWTEYNEQFF.

The V call is TRBV29-1, the J call TRBJ2-2; perhaps D is TRBD1 or TRBD2 (6 bases each). The V gene lost 6 bases and the J gene lost 6 bases, with 11 bases spanning the gap. The germline V gene encodes CDR1 SQVTM and CDR2 ANQGSEA. This CDR3 has 12 amino acids. The CDR3 DNA follows: TGCAGCGTGAGAGGGGGGTCCGGGGAGCTGTTTTTT. The encoded protein is CSVRGGSGELFF.

The sample holds one count of this clone. A read error may account for a junction end that differs from germline. The chain couples TRBV6-2 or TRBV6-3 to TRBJ2-3; the D is unclear. Germline V lookup: CDR1 MNHEY, CDR2 SVGEGT. The CDR3 spans 19 residues. CDR3 coding DNA: TGTGCCAGCAGCTACTCGCTAGGGCGCCCCCCTGAGAACACAGATACGCAGTATTTT. It translates to CASSYSLGRPPENTDTQYF.

This clone was counted only a few times. The V call is TRBV5-4, the J call TRBJ2-7; 12 bases line up with TRBD1. The CDR3 contains 16 residues. Germline lookup yields CDR1 SGHNT and CDR2 YYREEE (reference sequence). J gave up 4 bases and V 0 bases, and 5 bases lay outside the gene matches. CDR3 bases: TGTGCCAGCAGCTTGGCGGGACAGGGGGCGATTTACGAGCAGTACTTC. Translating gives CASSLAGQGAIYEQYF.

The chain joins TRBV15 to TRBJ1-4; D is unclear. This CDR3 spans 14 amino acids. In germline, CDR1 is LNHNV, CDR2 YYDKDF (reference sequence). V was trimmed by 5 bases and J by 0 bases, leaving 7 bases between them. This CDR3 reads CATSERATNEKLFF. In DNA, the CDR3 is TGTGCCACCAGCGAAAGAGCAACTAATGAAAAACTGTTTTTT.

The V call is TRBV6-5, the J call TRBJ1-4; TRBD1 aligns across 8 bases. The germline V gene has CDR1 MNHEY and CDR2 SVGAGI. The CDR3 extends over 13 amino acids. V shed 6 bases, J shed 9 bases, and the junction held 6 bases outside the gene matches. The CDR3 nucleotides are TGTGCCAGCAGAGGACAGGGAGTTCAAAAACTGTTTTTT. Encoded protein: CASRGQGVQKLFF.

This chain connects TRBV12-5 to TRBJ1-1; 9 nucleotides line up with TRBD1. J was trimmed by 7 bases and V by 1 base; bases with no gene match: 7. This CDR3 spans 15 amino acids. Germline CDR1 reads LGHNT; CDR2 reads FRNRAP. CDR3 residues: CASGLGRGQGLEAFF. CDR3 nucleotides: TGTGCTAGTGGTTTGGGACGGGGACAGGGACTTGAAGCTTTCTTT.

The rearrangement uses TRBV6-1 and TRBJ1-1, with 9 positions matching TRBD1. CDR1 is MNHNS, CDR2 SASEGT, per germline. Trimming took 1 base from V and 3 from J; bases not matched to a gene: 3. This CDR3 contains 15 residues. CDR3 in amino acids: CASSEVTGGHTEAFF. As DNA, the CDR3 is TGTGCCAGCAGTGAAGTTACAGGGGGCCACACTGAAGCTTTCTTT.

The CDR3 DNA sequence: TGCGCCAGCAGCTTTGGGACAGGGTATGAGACCCAGTACTTC. This translates into CASSFGTGYETQYF. The rearrangement links TRBV5-1 to TRBJ2-5; 9 bases align to TRBD1. CDR3 size: 14 residues. Looked up from germline, CDR1 is SGHRS and CDR2 is YFSETQ. After removal of 2 bases from V and 5 bases from J, the junction contained 4 bases not matched to a gene.

This clone was counted a single time. CDR3: CASSTIKQGAWNQPQHF. The DNA for the CDR3 is TGTGCCAGTAGTACCATCAAACAGGGGGCTTGGAATCAGCCCCAGCATTTT. The V and J genes are TRBV19 and TRBJ1-5; 9 positions match TRBD1. CDR1 is LNHDA, CDR2 SQIVND, per germline (reference sequence). The V segment lost 4 bases and the J segment 4 bases; nucleotides outside the gene matches: 11. The CDR3 loop spans 17 amino acids.